The T cell receptor (beta chain) under discussion was sequenced for a study of blood T cell repertoires in COVID-19. Turning to the study itself: Italy, Spain and the United States were the sources of the convalescent and acute COVID-19 samples.

The CDR3 is 14 residues long. With 2 bases clipped from V and 5 bases from J, the junction kept 6 bases outside the gene matches. Germline V gene lookup returns CDR1 SGHKS and CDR2 YYEKEE (reference sequence). Per the original data handling: Nucleated cell counts were estimated from reference gene primer amplification. TCRdb's table, derived via immunoSEQ multiplex PCR, lists solely in-frame clones and lacks some. V, J and clone size were drawn from that table, and D and trimming were deduced from the DNA. The sample has around 130,000 clones, around 85% seen once. The chain couples TRBV5-5 to TRBJ2-7; 8 positions match TRBD1. The clonotype originates from a man between 45 and 60 years old with acute or convalescent COVID-19. Sequencing was performed on peripheral blood. The CDR3 DNA is TGTGCCAGCAGCTTCCCCCCAGGGGGCGACGAGCAGTACTTC. Protein sequence: CASSFPPGGDEQYF.